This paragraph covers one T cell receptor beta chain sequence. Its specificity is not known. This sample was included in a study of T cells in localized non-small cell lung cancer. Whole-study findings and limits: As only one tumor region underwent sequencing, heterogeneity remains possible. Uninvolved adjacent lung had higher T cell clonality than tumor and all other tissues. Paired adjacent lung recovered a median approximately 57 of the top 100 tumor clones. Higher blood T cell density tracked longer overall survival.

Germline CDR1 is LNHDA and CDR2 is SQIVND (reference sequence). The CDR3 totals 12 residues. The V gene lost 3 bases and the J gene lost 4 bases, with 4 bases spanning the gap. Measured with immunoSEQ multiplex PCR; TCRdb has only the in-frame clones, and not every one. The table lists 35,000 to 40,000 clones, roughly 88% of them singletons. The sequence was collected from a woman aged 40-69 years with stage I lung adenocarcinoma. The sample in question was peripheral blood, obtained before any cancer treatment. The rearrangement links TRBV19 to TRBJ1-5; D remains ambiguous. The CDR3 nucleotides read TGTGCCAGTAGTATGAGAAATCAGCCCCAGCATTTT. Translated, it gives CASSMRNQPQHF.